Listed below are T cell receptor beta chains from one sample, sequenced in a study of cytomegalovirus exposure and HLA in healthy donors. Clones were read by immunoSEQ multiplex PCR, and TCRdb kept only the in-frame ones, dropping some. The table has about 160,000 clones, 80% to 90% seen once; the top ten hold about 7.7%. Sequencing used PBMCs. The receptors were gathered from a woman aged 30 to 39 in good health and CMV-seropositive. CDR3s include the opening cysteine and the closing phenylalanine or tryptophan. A D gene is named only where the DNA matches it firmly. Size is omitted from some rows. Given values are once, few, many or a class for expanded clones.

V gene	J gene	clone size	D gene	CDR3 DNA	CDR3 protein
TRBV9	TRBJ1-5	.	TRBD1	TGTGCCAGCAGCTCTTCCCCGGGACAGGCCTTACATTTT	CASSSSPGQALHF
TRBV18	TRBJ1-1	few	.	TGTGCCAGCTCACCCGACCCAGGCGGGACTGAAGCTTTCTTT	CASSPDPGGTEAFF
TRBV19	TRBJ1-1	.	TRBD1	TGTGCCAGTAGTATAGGAACAGGGGGGGCGGTCACTGAAGCTTTCTTT	CASSIGTGGAVTEAFF
TRBV4-3	TRBJ1-6	.	TRBD1	TGCGCCAGCAGCCAAGCGGGACATATCACAGGGGCCGGCCGTTCACCCCTCCACTTT	CASSQAGHITGAGRSPLHF
TRBV28	TRBJ1-2	.	TRBD1	TGTGCCAGCCTTGGGACAGGACTCTATGGCTACACCTTC	CASLGTGLYGYTF
TRBV19	TRBJ1-2	.	.	TGTGCCAGTAGTATCCGCATTTTGTCTAGTGGCTACACCTTC	CASSIRILSSGYTF
TRBV4-3	TRBJ1-1	.	.	TGCGCCAGCAGCCAAGATCGCGGTGCGAACACTGAAGCTTTCTTT	CASSQDRGANTEAFF
TRBV18	TRBJ2-7	.	.	TGTGCCAGCTCAGGGCCCGGCTACGAGCAGTACTTC	CASSGPGYEQYF
TRBV4-2	TRBJ1-6	.	TRBD1	TGTGCCAGCAGCTTGGGGGGACAGCTTAATTCACCCCTCCACTTT	CASSLGGQLNSPLHF
TRBV6-6	TRBJ1-2	.	.	TGTGCCAGGTCCCGGGGGGCTAACTATGGCTACACCTTC	CARSRGANYGYTF
TRBV4-1	TRBJ2-5	.	.	TGCGCCAGCAGCCAAGATCTAGGCAGGGAAGAGACCCAGTACTTC	CASSQDLGREETQYF
TRBV4-1	TRBJ2-1	.	TRBD2	TGCGCCAGCAGCCTTCTAGCGGGGGACTACAATGAGCAGTTCTTC	CASSLLAGDYNEQFF
TRBV6-5	TRBJ2-4	.	.	TGTGCCAGCAGTTACTCGTTTGGAGGGAAAAACATTCAGTACTTC	CASSYSFGGKNIQYF
TRBV7-9	TRBJ2-5	few	.	TGTTCCAGCAGCTTTGGGGGGGAGACCCAGTACTTC	CSSSFGGETQYF
TRBV5-1	TRBJ1-4	once	.	TGCGCCAGCAGCCCGAGGGGGGGGGAAAAACTGTTTTTT	CASSPRGGEKLFF
TRBV5-1	TRBJ2-7	.	.	TGCGCCAGCAGCTTGGGTCTCGGTTTGGTGTACGAGCAGTACTTC	CASSLGLGLVYEQYF
TRBV5-1	TRBJ1-2	once	TRBD1	TGCGCCAGCAGCTTGGGGACAGGGCCTAACTATGGCTACACCTTC	CASSLGTGPNYGYTF
TRBV5-1	TRBJ2-3	.	.	TGCGCCAGCAGCTTGCTAACAGCCTCCACAGATACGCAGTATTTT	CASSLLTASTDTQYF
TRBV2	TRBJ1-6	.	.	TGTGCCAGCAGTGAACTGAGCGCAGAGACTTCACCCCTCCACTTT	CASSELSAETSPLHF
TRBV7-9	TRBJ2-3	once	TRBD2	TGTGCCAGCAGCTTAGTAAGCGGGGGGGCCGGTGATACGCAGTATTTT	CASSLVSGGAGDTQYF
TRBV6-5	TRBJ2-5	.	TRBD1	TGTGCCAGCAGCCGACAGGGGGCGCAGGAGACCCAGTACTTC	CASSRQGAQETQYF
TRBV6-4	TRBJ1-2	.	TRBD1	TGTGCCAGCAGTGACTCAGGGCAGGGGGCGCGTGGCTACACCTTC	CASSDSGQGARGYTF